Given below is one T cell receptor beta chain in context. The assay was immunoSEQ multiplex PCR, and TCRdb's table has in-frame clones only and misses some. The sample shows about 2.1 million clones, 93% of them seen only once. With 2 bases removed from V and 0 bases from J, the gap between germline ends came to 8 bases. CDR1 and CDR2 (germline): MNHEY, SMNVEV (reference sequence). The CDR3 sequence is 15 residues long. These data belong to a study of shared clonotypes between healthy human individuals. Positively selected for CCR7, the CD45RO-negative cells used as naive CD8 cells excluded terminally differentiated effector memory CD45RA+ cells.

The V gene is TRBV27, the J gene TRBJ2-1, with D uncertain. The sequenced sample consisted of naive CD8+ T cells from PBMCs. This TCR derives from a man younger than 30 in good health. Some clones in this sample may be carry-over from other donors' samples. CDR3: CASSLGDSSYNEQFF. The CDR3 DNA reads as TGTGCCAGCAGTTTAGGTGATAGCTCCTACAATGAGCAGTTCTTC.